The clone carrying this T cell receptor (beta chain) has just one count. Its matching antigen is unknown. Its ends do not fully match the called genes, so a read error is possible. Germline assignment: CDR1 SGHNT and CDR2 YENEEA. The CDR3 has 15 residues. TCRbeta libraries were built with three rounds of nested PCR, modified from ARM-PCR. TCRdb used MiXCR to reprocess the multiplex PCR reads, holding one entry per CDR3 protein. The sample records some 100,000 distinct CDR3 sequences, 62% being singletons. This record belongs to a study of tumor and adjacent non-tumor tissue in lung cancer. Across the study: Histology: 12 adenocarcinoma, a couple of squamous cell carcinoma, 1 small cell lung cancer. Stage I to III disease affected roughly ten men and a handful of women aged roughly 30 to 80.

Study results and caveats: In normal lung, the top 100 clones were significantly more dominant than in tumor. TCR diversity was significantly greater in tumor than normal lung tissue.

The template was RNA from unsorted bulk tissue. The normal lung tissue was taken more than 3 cm from the tumor edge. The receptor comes from a man aged 55 to 70 with non-small cell lung cancer. The chain uses TRBV11-3 and TRBJ2-5; 10 bases fit TRBD2. Sequencing used distant non-tumor lung tissue. The CDR3 bases are TGTGACAGCAGCCCCTCTTCTAGCGGGAGCGAGACCCAGTACTTC. Protein product: CDSSPSSSGSETQYF.